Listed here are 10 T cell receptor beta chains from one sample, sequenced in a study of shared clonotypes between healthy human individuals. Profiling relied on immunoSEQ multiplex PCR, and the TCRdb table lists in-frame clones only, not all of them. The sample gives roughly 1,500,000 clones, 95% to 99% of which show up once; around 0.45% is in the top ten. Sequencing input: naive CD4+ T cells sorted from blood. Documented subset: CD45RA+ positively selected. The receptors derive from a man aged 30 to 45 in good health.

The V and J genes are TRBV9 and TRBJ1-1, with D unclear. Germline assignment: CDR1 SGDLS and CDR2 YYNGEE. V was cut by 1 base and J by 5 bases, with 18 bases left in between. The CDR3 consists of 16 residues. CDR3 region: CASSVSGGPGLTEAFF. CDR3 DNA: TGTGCCAGCAGCGTATCTGGTGGCCCGGGTTTAACTGAAGCTTTCTTT.

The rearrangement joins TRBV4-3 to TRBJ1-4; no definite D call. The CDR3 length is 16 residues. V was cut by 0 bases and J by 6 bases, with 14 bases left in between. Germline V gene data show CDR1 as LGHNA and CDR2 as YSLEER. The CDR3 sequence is CASSQDLRGFDEKLFF. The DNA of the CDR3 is TGCGCCAGCAGCCAAGATCTTAGAGGGTTTGATGAAAAACTGTTTTTT.

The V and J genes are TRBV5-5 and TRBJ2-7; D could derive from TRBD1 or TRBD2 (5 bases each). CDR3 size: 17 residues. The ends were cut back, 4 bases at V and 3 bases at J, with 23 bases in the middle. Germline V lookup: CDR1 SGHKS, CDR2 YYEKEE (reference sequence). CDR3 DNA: TGTGCCAGCAGCATTGGAGGCTCCAGGGAGAGGGGCTACGAGCAGTACTTC. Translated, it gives CASSIGGSRERGYEQYF. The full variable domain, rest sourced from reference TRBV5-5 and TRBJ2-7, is DAGVTQSPTHLIKTRGQQVTLRCSPISGHKSVSWYQQVLGQGPQFIFQYYEKEERGRGNFPDRFSARQFPNYSSELNVNALLLGDSALYLCASSIGGSRERGYEQYFGPGTRLTVT.

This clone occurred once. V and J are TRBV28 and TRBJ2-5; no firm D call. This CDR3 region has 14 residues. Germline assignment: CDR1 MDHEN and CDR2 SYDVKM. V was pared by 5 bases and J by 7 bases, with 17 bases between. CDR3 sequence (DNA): TGTGCCAGCAGTCCTTGGCCCCAGGTGGGGACCCAGTACTTC. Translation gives CASSPWPQVGTQYF.

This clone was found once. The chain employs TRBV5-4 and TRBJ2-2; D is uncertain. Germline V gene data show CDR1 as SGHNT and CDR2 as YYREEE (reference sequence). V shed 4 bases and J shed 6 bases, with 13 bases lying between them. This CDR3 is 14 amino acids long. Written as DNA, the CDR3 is TGTGCCAGCAGCCTACCCGGTAGGGCCGGGGAGCTGTTTTTT. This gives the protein CASSLPGRAGELFF.

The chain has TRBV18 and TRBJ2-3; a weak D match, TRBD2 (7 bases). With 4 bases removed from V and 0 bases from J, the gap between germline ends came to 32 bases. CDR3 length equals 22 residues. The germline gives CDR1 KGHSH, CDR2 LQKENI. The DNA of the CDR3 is TGTGCCAGCTCACGTTGGGCTAGCGGATCCACCAGGGGTTCTACTAGCACAGATACGCAGTATTTT. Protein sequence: CASSRWASGSTRGSTSTDTQYF.

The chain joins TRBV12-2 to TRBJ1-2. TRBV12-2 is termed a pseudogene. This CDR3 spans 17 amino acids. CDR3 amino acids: CASRLVSEGEQYYGYTF. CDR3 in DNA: TGTGCAAGTCGCTTAGTATCGGAGGGGGAGCAATACTATGGCTACACCTTC.

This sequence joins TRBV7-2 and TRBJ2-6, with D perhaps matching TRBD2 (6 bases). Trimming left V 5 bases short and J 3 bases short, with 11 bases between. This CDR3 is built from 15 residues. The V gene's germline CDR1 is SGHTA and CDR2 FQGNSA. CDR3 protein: CASSRDSGGANVLTF. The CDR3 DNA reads TGTGCCAGCAGCCGAGATAGCGGTGGGGCCAACGTCCTGACTTTC.

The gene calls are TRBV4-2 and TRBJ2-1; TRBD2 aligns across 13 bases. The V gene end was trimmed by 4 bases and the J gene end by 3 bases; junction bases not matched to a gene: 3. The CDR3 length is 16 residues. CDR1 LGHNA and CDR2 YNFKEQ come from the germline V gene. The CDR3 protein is CASSPRTSGSYNEQFF. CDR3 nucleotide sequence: TGTGCCAGCAGCCCGCGGACTAGCGGGAGCTACAATGAGCAGTTCTTC.

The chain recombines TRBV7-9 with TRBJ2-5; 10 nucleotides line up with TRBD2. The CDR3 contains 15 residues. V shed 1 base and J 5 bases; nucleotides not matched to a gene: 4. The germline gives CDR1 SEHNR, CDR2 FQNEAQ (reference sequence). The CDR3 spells CASSLGLAGDETQYF. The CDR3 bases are TGTGCCAGCAGCTTAGGGCTAGCGGGAGATGAGACCCAGTACTTC.